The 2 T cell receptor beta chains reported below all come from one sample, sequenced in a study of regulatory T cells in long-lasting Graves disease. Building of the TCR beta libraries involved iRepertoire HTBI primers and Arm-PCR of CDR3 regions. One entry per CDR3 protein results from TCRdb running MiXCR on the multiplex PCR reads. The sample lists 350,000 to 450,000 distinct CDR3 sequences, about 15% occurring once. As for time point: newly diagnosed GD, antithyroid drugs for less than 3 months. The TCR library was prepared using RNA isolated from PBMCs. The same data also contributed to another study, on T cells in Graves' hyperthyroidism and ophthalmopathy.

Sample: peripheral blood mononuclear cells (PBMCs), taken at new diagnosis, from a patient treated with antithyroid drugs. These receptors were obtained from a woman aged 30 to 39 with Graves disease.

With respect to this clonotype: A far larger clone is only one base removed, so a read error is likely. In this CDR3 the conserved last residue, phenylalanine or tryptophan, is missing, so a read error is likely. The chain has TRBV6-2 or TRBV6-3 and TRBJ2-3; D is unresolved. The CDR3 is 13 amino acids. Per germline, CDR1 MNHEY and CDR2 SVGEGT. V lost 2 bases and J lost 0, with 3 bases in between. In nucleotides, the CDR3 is TGTGCCAGCAGTTACGGTAGCACAGATACGCAGTATCTT. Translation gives CASSYGSTDTQYL.

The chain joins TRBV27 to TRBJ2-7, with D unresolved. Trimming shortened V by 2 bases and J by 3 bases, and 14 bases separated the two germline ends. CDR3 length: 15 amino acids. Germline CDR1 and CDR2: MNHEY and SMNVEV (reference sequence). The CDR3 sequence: CASSLGRTLVYEQYF. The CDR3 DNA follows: TGTGCCAGCAGTTTAGGTAGAACTTTAGTCTACGAGCAGTACTTC.